Listed below are T cell receptor beta chains from one sample, sequenced in a study of blood T cells in healthy people across ages. TCRdb re-called the 5' RACE reads through MiXCR, storing one row per CDR3 protein. Of 920,000 or so distinct CDR3 sequences in the sample, roughly 45% were seen once. Input material: blood. These receptors all come from a woman aged 55-69 years in good health. The CDR3 runs from the conserved cysteine through the conserved F or W. The order of the fields is J gene, V gene, clone size, CDR3 length, D gene, CDR3 DNA, CDR3 protein. D genes are given only for firm matches. The listing skips clone size in some rows; elsewhere it reads once, few, many or a size class.

TRBJ2-7	TRBV20-1	NA	12	NA	TGCAGGGCTAGTCCGGGGTCCGACGAGCAGTACTTC	CRASPGSDEQYF
TRBJ2-1	TRBV7-2	NA	15	NA	TGTGCCAGCAGCTCCGGTGGGGTCTTCCTTAATGAGCAGTTCTTC	CASSSGGVFLNEQFF
TRBJ2-7	TRBV27	few	17	NA	TGTGCCAGCAGACCTTACCCATTTACGAGGGGCTCCTACGAGCAGTACTTC	CASRPYPFTRGSYEQYF
TRBJ2-1	TRBV28	NA	14	TRBD2	TGTGCCAGCAGTCCAAGCGGGGGGCGCTACGAGCAGTTCTTC	CASSPSGGRYEQFF
TRBJ2-1	TRBV24-1	few	15	TRBD2	TGTGCCACCAGTGACCGGGGACTAGCAAACAATGAGCAGTTCTTC	CATSDRGLANNEQFF
TRBJ2-5	TRBV20-1	NA	14	TRBD2	TGCAGTGCCTATCTAGCGGGAGTCCAAGAGACCCAGTACTTC	CSAYLAGVQETQYF
TRBJ2-1	TRBV6-2/TRBV6-3	few	17	TRBD1	TGTGCCAGCAGTTACCGCCTGGACAGGGTAGGCATTGATGAGCAGTTCTTC	CASSYRLDRVGIDEQFF
TRBJ2-5	TRBV28	NA	14	NA	TGTGCCAGCAGTTTAACCAGCAGGGGAGAGACCCAGTACTTC	CASSLTSRGETQYF
TRBJ1-2	TRBV20-1	NA	13	TRBD1	TGCAGTGCTAACAGGGGGTTTATCTATGGCTACACCTTC	CSANRGFIYGYTF
TRBJ2-5	TRBV6-2/TRBV6-3	once	14	NA	TGTGCCAGCAGCCTTGTACGGGAGCTCAATGAGCAGTACTTC	CASSLVRELNEQYF
TRBJ2-7	TRBV6-5	NA	15	TRBD1	TGTGCCAGCAGTTACGGTACAGGGGTCTCCTACGAGCAGTACTTC	CASSYGTGVSYEQYF
TRBJ2-5	TRBV13	NA	18	TRBD2	TGTGCCAGCAGCTTCATACTAGCGGGAGGGTTGGCCTACAATGAGCAGTACTTC	CASSFILAGGLAYNEQYF
TRBJ2-7	TRBV6-4	few	17	NA	TGTGCCAGCAGTGACTCCCCTTCGACTAGATTGTCCTACGAGCAGTACTTC	CASSDSPSTRLSYEQYF
TRBJ2-5	TRBV10-3	NA	14	NA	TGTGCCATCAGTGGGGTAGGGTCCCAAGAGACCCAGTACTTC	CAISGVGSQETQYF
TRBJ2-2	TRBV4-2	NA	17	NA	TGTGCCAGCAGCCAGGGTTCCGGGCAGGGCTTAACCGGGGAGCTGTTTTTT	CASSQGSGQGLTGELFF
TRBJ2-3	TRBV20-1	NA	15	TRBD1	TGCAGTGCTGCGTCCGGGACAGGCTCCACAGATACGCAGTATTTT	CSAASGTGSTDTQYF
TRBJ1-1	TRBV2	NA	16	TRBD1	TGTGCCAGCAGGATAGGGACAGGCCAGTGGAACACTGAAGCTTTCTTT	CASRIGTGQWNTEAFF
TRBJ2-3	TRBV15	NA	16	TRBD2	TGTGCCACCAGCAGGGGGATTAGCGGGCTGGGGGATACGCAGTATTTT	CATSRGISGLGDTQYF
TRBJ2-1	TRBV10-3	NA	12	NA	TGTGCCATCAGTGGGGACACCAATGAGCAGTTCTTC	CAISGDTNEQFF
TRBJ2-5	TRBV3-1	NA	17	NA	TGTGCCAGCAGCCAATACCGTCAGACTATCCCCCAAGAGACCCAGTACTTC	CASSQYRQTIPQETQYF
TRBJ2-5	TRBV7-9	few	19	TRBD2	TGTGCCAGTATTTTACGCCCTATAGGGGCGGGAGGATTCCAAGAGACCCAGTACTTC	CASILRPIGAGGFQETQYF
TRBJ2-7	TRBV27	NA	15	NA	TGTGCCAGCAGTTTAACCCCCGGGGCAGGGTTCGAGCAGTACTTC	CASSLTPGAGFEQYF
TRBJ2-5	TRBV7-2	few	15	TRBD2	TGTGCCAGCAGCTTAGCAACTAGCGGACAAGAGACCCAGTACTTC	CASSLATSGQETQYF
TRBJ2-3	TRBV27	NA	15	NA	TGTGCCAGCAGTTTATACGACAAACCCACAGATACGCAGTATTTT	CASSLYDKPTDTQYF
TRBJ2-1	TRBV20-1	NA	14	NA	TGCAGTTCCCCAACCCTGACAGGCTACAATGAGCAGTTCTTC	CSSPTLTGYNEQFF
TRBJ1-1	TRBV29-1	NA	14	NA	TGCAGCGTTGAAGCGGGAGGGTGGAATGGGGTAACTTTCTTT	CSVEAGGWNGVTFF
TRBJ2-3	TRBV12-3/TRBV12-4	NA	13	NA	TGTGCCTGCAGTTTAGCAGTCCTTGATACGCAGTATTTT	CACSLAVLDTQYF
TRBJ2-1	TRBV27	few	13	NA	TGTGCCAGCAGTTTAGCCACAGGAGGGGAGCAGTTCTTC	CASSLATGGEQFF
TRBJ2-1	TRBV27	NA	15	NA	TGTGCCAGCAGTTTATTCCGTAGCTCCTACAATGAGCAGTTCTTC	CASSLFRSSYNEQFF
TRBJ2-1	TRBV12-3/TRBV12-4	NA	16	TRBD2	TGTGCCAGCAGTTTAAGTAGCGGGAGTAGCGCCATTGAGCAGTTCTTC	CASSLSSGSSAIEQFF
TRBJ1-1	TRBV12-3/TRBV12-4	many	14	NA	TGTGCCAGCAGTTTAGGACAGGCGAACACTGAAGCTTTCTTT	CASSLGQANTEAFF
TRBJ2-7	TRBV24-1	NA	15	TRBD2	TGTGCCACCAGCGAGCGGGAGTTCCGCCTCAATGAGCAGTACTTC	CATSEREFRLNEQYF
TRBJ2-7	TRBV29-1	few	13	NA	TGCAGCGTTCGGCCAGGGGGGGCCTACGAGCAGTACTTC	CSVRPGGAYEQYF
TRBJ2-2	TRBV9	NA	13	NA	TGTGCCAGCAGCGTAGACCCAGGCGGGGAGCTGTTTTTT	CASSVDPGGELFF
TRBJ2-7	TRBV5-1	NA	14	NA	TGCGCCAGCAGCCCGAAACGAACCAGCTACGAGCAGTACTTC	CASSPKRTSYEQYF
TRBJ1-4	TRBV28	NA	15	TRBD1	TGTGCCAGCAGTTTCCCGGGACAGGGGACTGGAAAACTGTTTTTT	CASSFPGQGTGKLFF
TRBJ2-1	TRBV7-2	few	12	TRBD2	TGTGCCAGCAGCCTCGGGGGACTAGGGCAGTTCTTC	CASSLGGLGQFF
TRBJ2-1	TRBV5-1	NA	15	TRBD1	TGCGCCAGTACCACGGGGGGGACAGGGGACAATGAGCAGTTCTTC	CASTTGGTGDNEQFF
TRBJ2-4	TRBV20-1	few	19	NA	TGCAGTGCTAGAGATCTCCATTCCCAGGGTATTGGTAGTTTGAACATTCAGTACTTC	CSARDLHSQGIGSLNIQYF
TRBJ2-5	TRBV13	NA	15	TRBD1	TGTGCCAGCAGCTTACGGACAGGGGCCCAAGGGACCCGGTACTTC	CASSLRTGAQGTRYF
TRBJ2-7	TRBV5-1	NA	14	TRBD2	TGCGCCAGCAGCCGGGGACTAGCGGGAGACGAGCAGTACTTC	CASSRGLAGDEQYF